Below are 23 T cell receptor beta chains sequenced from a single sample in a study of cytomegalovirus exposure and HLA in healthy donors. Researchers ran the PCR with 60 Vbeta and 13 Jbeta primers. Libraries were prepared by immunoSEQ multiplex PCR; TCRdb keeps only in-frame clonotypes and omits some of them. The table includes about 140,000 clones, approximately 72% detected once. Material: PBMCs. The receptors were gathered from a woman in her sixties in good health and CMV-seronegative.

This chain connects TRBV19 to TRBJ2-7; TRBD2 matches at 11 bases. CDR1 and CDR2 from the germline V gene are LNHDA and SQIVND (reference sequence). J lost 0 bases, V lost 4 bases, and 8 bases had no gene match. CDR3 size: 17 residues. DNA of the CDR3: TGTGCCAGTAGTACCAGACTAGCGGGAATTTCCTCCTACGAGCAGTACTTC. It translates to CASSTRLAGISSYEQYF.

This chain links TRBV15 with TRBJ2-3, with D possibly matching TRBD1 (6 bases). Germline V lookup: CDR1 LNHNV, CDR2 YYDKDF (reference sequence). Trimming pared 1 base from V and 3 bases from J, leaving 17 bases between. This CDR3 contains 17 residues. The CDR3 nucleotides are TGTGCCACCAGCAGAGGGCTTGGGCAGGGGTTGACAGATACGCAGTATTTT. Translation gives CATSRGLGQGLTDTQYF.

This clone has just a few counts. V is TRBV27 and J is TRBJ2-1; 9 nucleotides line up with TRBD2. CDR3 length: 17 residues. CDR1 MNHEY and CDR2 SMNVEV come from the germline V gene (reference sequence). Trimming cost V 7 bases and J 6 bases; bases outside gene matches: 16. DNA of the CDR3: TGTGCCAGCACCCCCGGAGGAGGCGGGAGGGCTCGCAATGAGCAGTTCTTC. Its protein product is CASTPGGGGRARNEQFF.

The chain carries TRBV5-6 and TRBJ2-3; possible D gene TRBD1, 5 bases. Trimming left V 0 bases short and J 2 bases short, with 10 bases between. The CDR3 is 15 residues long. Looked up from germline, CDR1 is SGHDT and CDR2 is YYEEEE. For the CDR3, the DNA is TGTGCCAGCAGCTTGGGCTCAGGGAACACAGATACGCAGTATTTT. This codes for CASSLGSGNTDTQYF.

The chain joins TRBV7-2 to TRBJ2-1; unclear D gene. The CDR3 length is 11 residues. Germline-derived CDR1 and CDR2 are SGHTA and FQGNSA. V was trimmed by 1 base and J by 9 bases, leaving 4 bases between them. The CDR3 DNA follows: TGTGCCAGCAGCTTAGTAATTGAGCAGTTCTTC. Its translation: CASSLVIEQFF.

The rearrangement links TRBV6-5 to TRBJ2-1; 11 positions agree with TRBD2. The germline V gene encodes CDR1 MNHEY and CDR2 SVGAGI. V lost 4 bases and J lost 9; bases outside the gene matches: 8. The CDR3 runs 15 residues. CDR3 residues: CASSWSSGRAFEQFF. The CDR3 region has the DNA TGTGCCAGCAGTTGGAGTAGCGGGAGGGCCTTTGAGCAGTTCTTC.

The chain joins TRBV6-1 to TRBJ2-3; maybe TRBD1 (6 bases). The CDR3 consists of 13 residues. Trimming cost V 5 bases and J 4 bases, with 10 bases left between them. Germline CDR1 and CDR2: MNHNS and SASEGT. This chain's CDR3 is CASSIKGADTQYF. CDR3 nucleotide sequence: TGTGCCAGCAGTATTAAGGGGGCAGATACGCAGTATTTT.

V gene TRBV19 combines with J gene TRBJ1-1, with a weak D call TRBD1 (5 bases). The CDR3 sequence is 13 residues long. The V gene's germline CDR1 is LNHDA and CDR2 SQIVND (reference sequence). Trimming left V 3 bases short and J 6 bases short, with 11 bases between. The CDR3 protein is CASSMGRSAEAFF. The CDR3 DNA sequence: TGTGCCAGTAGTATGGGGCGGTCAGCTGAAGCTTTCTTT.

The CDR3 reads CASSSTGNRNEQYF. The CDR3 region has the DNA TGTGCCAGCAGCTCCACAGGGAATAGGAACGAGCAGTACTTC. The V and J genes are TRBV11-1 and TRBJ2-7, with a possible D match to TRBD1 (6 bases). This CDR3 has 14 amino acids. Trimming took 4 bases from V and 5 from J, leaving 15 bases between them. Germline loops: CDR1 SGHAT, CDR2 FQDESV (reference sequence).

The rearrangement links TRBV6-1 to TRBJ2-7; 7 nucleotides match TRBD1. Germline values: CDR1 MNHNS, CDR2 SASEGT. The CDR3 covers 14 residues. With 9 bases clipped from V and 4 bases from J, the junction kept 12 bases outside the gene matches. Written as DNA, the CDR3 is TGTGCCAGTAAACCGTCAGGGGGTGGTTACGAGCAGTACTTC. This sequence encodes CASKPSGGGYEQYF.

The chain carries TRBV28 and TRBJ1-4, with 8 positions matching TRBD1. Trimming removed 6 bases from V and 5 bases from J; junction bases left unmatched: 5. Germline V gene data show CDR1 as MDHEN and CDR2 as SYDVKM. The CDR3 is made up of 14 amino acids. The DNA of the CDR3 is TGTGCCAGCAGGGGGGACAGGAGGAATGAAAAACTGTTTTTT. The encoded protein is CASRGDRRNEKLFF.

The chain couples TRBV15 to TRBJ2-7; TRBD2 is a possible D gene (5 bases). The CDR3 has 12 residues. Germline lookup yields CDR1 LNHNV and CDR2 YYDKDF (reference sequence). The germline V and J ends were trimmed by 3 bases and 3 bases, with 6 bases remaining between them. The CDR3 sequence: CATSRDFYEQYF. The CDR3 DNA reads as TGTGCCACCAGCAGGGACTTCTACGAGCAGTACTTC.

This rearrangement joins TRBV9 to TRBJ2-5; 8 bases map to TRBD2. The closer fit of TRBJ2-7 to the DNA end suggests the J call may be wrong. This CDR3 region has 16 residues. Germline values: CDR1 SGDLS, CDR2 YYNGEE. The CDR3 loop is CASSVAVAGPTSEQYF. CDR3 in DNA: TGTGCCAGCAGCGTAGCCGTAGCGGGACCTACCTCCGAGCAGTACTTC.

This clone came up a few times. This sequence joins TRBV19 and TRBJ2-2; the match to TRBD2 covers 12 bases. The CDR3 spans 15 residues. CDR1 LNHDA and CDR2 SQIVND come from the germline V gene (reference sequence). The J segment lost 7 bases and the V segment lost 6 bases, leaving 6 bases of the junction unmatched. The CDR3 nucleotides are TGTGCCAGTAGCCCCCAGGGACTAGCGGGCGGGGAGCTGTTTTTT. It yields the protein CASSPQGLAGGELFF.

This clone showed up many times. The V call is TRBV5-8, the J call TRBJ1-4; D is unclear. V gave up 0 bases and J gave up 2 bases, with 8 bases separating them. The V gene's germline CDR1 is SGHTS and CDR2 YDEGEE. The CDR3 extends over 15 amino acids. In DNA form, the CDR3 reads TGTGCCAGCAGCTTGGATATAGTTACTAATGAAAAACTGTTTTTT. Translated, it gives CASSLDIVTNEKLFF.

With regard to this clone: No DNA is shown, since the ends of the CDR3 on it are uncertain; the CDR3 is the one TCRdb lists. J is TRBJ1-4 and V is TRBV21-1; TRBD1, as called in the table, went unchecked against the DNA. TRBV21-1 is flagged as a pseudogene. 15 amino acids form the CDR3, both terminal residues included. CDR3 loop: CASDSVGTGNEKLFF.

The genes are TRBV19 and TRBJ2-1, with 8 bases lining up with TRBD2. The junction had 3 bases not matched to a gene; V was cut back by 1 base and J by 7 bases. CDR1 and CDR2 (germline): LNHDA, SQIVND (reference sequence). This CDR3 contains 14 residues. This CDR3 reads CASSIGSGSNEQFF. In nucleotides, the CDR3 is TGTGCCAGTAGTATAGGGAGCGGGAGTAATGAGCAGTTCTTC.

V and J are TRBV5-1 and TRBJ1-4; 7 bases align to TRBD1. The CDR3 has 17 residues. Trimming took 5 bases from V and 4 from J; bases not matched to a gene: 14. Germline assignment: CDR1 SGHRS and CDR2 YFSETQ. The CDR3 DNA reads as TGCGCCAGCAGTATTGACGGGTCGGGGACAGTTAATGAAAAACTGTTTTTT. Its translation: CASSIDGSGTVNEKLFF. Drawing the rest from reference TRBV5-1 and TRBJ1-4, the complete variable domain is KAGVTQTPRYLIKTRGQQVTLSCSPISGHRSVSWYQQTPGQGLQFLFEYFSETQRNKGNFPGRFSGRQFSNSRSEMNVSTLELGDSALYLCASSIDGSGTVNEKLFFGSGTQLSVL.

This clone was observed once. V gene TRBV7-2 combines with J gene TRBJ1-2, with 7 bases fitting TRBD1. J lost 3 bases, V lost 3 bases, and 7 bases had no gene match. Germline V gene data show CDR1 as SGHTA and CDR2 as FQGNSA. The CDR3 loop spans 15 amino acids. CDR3 DNA: TGTGCCAGCAGCTTGGTGACAGGGTATGACTATGGCTACACCTTC. It yields the protein CASSLVTGYDYGYTF.

The genes are TRBV2 and TRBJ2-2; 9 bases are a match to TRBD2. V lost 6 bases to trimming and J lost 0 bases; unmatched junction nucleotides: 2. CDR1 is SNHLY and CDR2 is FYNNEI in the germline V gene. The CDR3 runs 15 residues. The chain's CDR3 is CASSRTSANTGELFF. CDR3 coding DNA: TGTGCCAGCAGCAGGACTAGCGCGAACACCGGGGAGCTGTTTTTT. Based on the CDR3 plus reference TRBV2 and TRBJ2-2, the full variable domain is EPEVTQTPSHQVTQMGQEVILRCVPISNHLYFYWYRQILGQKVEFLVSFYNNEISEKSEIFDDQFSVERPDGSNFTLKIRSTKLEDSAMYFCASSRTSANTGELFFGEGSRLTVL.

The chain has TRBV19 and TRBJ2-3; TRBD1 might be the D (5 bases). Germline V gene sequence: CDR1 LNHDA, CDR2 SQIVND (reference sequence). The V end was cut by 9 bases, the J end by 2 bases, with 15 bases between. The CDR3 contains 14 residues. CDR3 sequence: CASKTGWATDTQYF. The DNA for the CDR3 is TGTGCCAGCAAAACAGGTTGGGCCACAGATACGCAGTATTTT.

In this sample, this clone turned up a few times. The chain carries TRBV6-6 and TRBJ1-2; 9 bases are shared with TRBD1. The length of the CDR3 is 14 residues. V trimming: 8 bases; J trimming: 4 bases; junction bases outside the gene matches: 8. Germline V lookup: CDR1 MNHNY, CDR2 SVGAGI (reference sequence). Written as DNA, the CDR3 is TGTGCCAGCGAAGACGGGACAGGGATCTATGGCTACACCTTC. Protein sequence: CASEDGTGIYGYTF.

The chain combines TRBV5-1 with TRBJ2-5; the match to TRBD2 covers 14 bases. CDR1 and CDR2 from the germline V gene are SGHRS and YFSETQ. The V and J ends lost 1 base and 4 bases, in that order; junction bases with no gene match: 3. The CDR3 is 16 amino acids. In nucleotides, the CDR3 is TGCGCCAGCAGCTTGATGGGACTAGCGGGGGTAGAGACCCAGTACTTC. This codes for CASSLMGLAGVETQYF.